Below, 17 T cell receptor beta chains from the same sample are listed, as sequenced in a study of radiotherapy plus CTLA-4 blockade in lung cancer. Data came from immunoSEQ multiplex PCR; TCRdb stores just in-frame clones and leaves some out. This sample yields tens of thousands of clones, of which around 74% are seen a single time; approximately 8.3% belongs to the top ten. The sequences come from peripheral blood, collected from a patient treated with radiotherapy plus ipilimumab. Receptor source: a human donor with non-small cell lung cancer whose response to radiotherapy plus ipilimumab could not be evaluated.

This chain joins TRBV10-3 and TRBJ1-5, with D maybe TRBD1 (6 bases). The CDR3 has 14 residues. Germline CDR1 reads ENHRY; CDR2 reads SYGVKD. V was pared by 4 bases and J by 4 bases, with 11 bases between. The CDR3 DNA reads TGTGCCATCAGTGGTAGACAGGAGAATCAGCCCCAGCATTTT. It yields the protein CAISGRQENQPQHF.

J is TRBJ1-6 and V is TRBV27, with D maybe TRBD1 (6 bases). V dropped 9 bases and J dropped 11 bases, with 20 bases sitting between them. The CDR3 totals 14 residues. The V gene's germline CDR1 is MNHEY and CDR2 SMNVEV (reference sequence). This CDR3 is CASTRTGNSAPLHF. The CDR3 DNA reads as TGTGCCAGTACACGTACAGGGAATTCGGCACCCCTCCACTTT.

This clone has a single count. The V and J genes are TRBV19 and TRBJ2-2; D is undetermined. V was pared by 4 bases and J by 0 bases, with 9 bases between. The germline CDR1 and CDR2 sequences are LNHDA and SQIVND (reference sequence). The CDR3 totals 15 residues. The DNA for the CDR3 is TGTGCCAGTAGTAGATCGACTTCGAACACCGGGGAGCTGTTTTTT. As protein: CASSRSTSNTGELFF.

The chain uses TRBV4-3 and TRBJ1-1; TRBD1 is a possible D gene (5 bases). Germline values: CDR1 LGHNA, CDR2 YSLEER. The CDR3 totals 14 residues. Trimming shortened V by 1 base and J by 4 bases, and 10 bases separated the two germline ends. The CDR3 DNA reads TGCGCCAGCAGCCAAGGGGGGGGACCCACTGAAGCTTTCTTT. Its protein product is CASSQGGGPTEAFF.

This chain joins TRBV7-2 and TRBJ2-5; 14 bases fit TRBD2. The germline V gene encodes CDR1 SGHTA and CDR2 FQGNSA. V trimming: 3 bases; J trimming: 5 bases; junction bases outside the gene matches: 8. The CDR3 extends over 17 amino acids. The CDR3 spells CASSFTGTSGGWETQYF. As DNA, the CDR3 is TGTGCCAGCAGCTTTACCGGGACTAGCGGGGGTTGGGAGACCCAGTACTTC.

The CDR3 DNA follows: TGTGCCAGCAGTGACATGATGCGGACAGACATAACTAGCACAGATACGCAGTATTTT. It specifies CASSDMMRTDITSTDTQYF. V and J are TRBV2 and TRBJ2-3; TRBD1 is a possible D gene (6 bases). The germline gives CDR1 SNHLY, CDR2 FYNNEI. V was clipped by 3 bases and J by 0 bases, with 22 bases between them. The CDR3 has 19 amino acids. Together with reference TRBV2 and TRBJ2-3, the CDR3 gives the full variable domain: EPEVTQTPSHQVTQMGQEVILRCVPISNHLYFYWYRQILGQKVEFLVSFYNNEISEKSEIFDDQFSVERPDGSNFTLKIRSTKLEDSAMYFCASSDMMRTDITSTDTQYFGPGTRLTVL.

Only a few counts were recorded for this clone. The J gene is TRBJ1-1, the V gene TRBV6-5; D remains unclear. V was clipped by 10 bases and J by 1 base, with 16 bases between them. Germline V gene lookup returns CDR1 MNHEY and CDR2 SVGAGI. The CDR3 covers 14 residues. CDR3 sequence reads: CATSSWAQNTEAFF. CDR3 nucleotide sequence: TGTGCCACTTCATCTTGGGCTCAGAACACTGAAGCTTTCTTT.

The chain recombines TRBV5-1 with TRBJ1-3; no clear D. Per germline, CDR1 SGHRS and CDR2 YFSETQ. This CDR3 contains 13 residues. V was shortened by 0 bases and J by 4 bases, with 5 bases between the two germline ends. CDR3 amino acids: CASSLAGGNTIYF. The CDR3 nucleotides read TGCGCCAGCAGCTTGGCCGGGGGAAACACCATATATTTT.

This clone was recorded only once. The junction and the germline gene differ at one end; a read error may be behind it. The chain employs TRBV5-1 and TRBJ2-7, with TRBD2 identical over 7 bases. CDR3 length equals 16 residues. Germline-derived CDR1 and CDR2 are SGHRS and YFSETQ. CDR3 protein: CASMLRLGLGNYGQYF. The CDR3, as DNA: TGCGCCAGCATGCTTCGGCTAGGACTAGGAAACTACGGGCAGTACTTC.

The chain is built from TRBV13 and TRBJ2-2; 8 bases map to TRBD1. After removal of 2 bases from V and 6 bases from J, the junction contained 5 bases not matched to a gene. This CDR3 has 15 amino acids. Germline V gene lookup returns CDR1 PRHDT and CDR2 FYEKMQ (reference sequence). DNA of the CDR3: TGTGCCAGCAGCTTATCACTACAGGGGGCCGGGGAGCTGTTTTTT. Protein sequence: CASSLSLQGAGELFF. Based on the CDR3 plus reference TRBV13 and TRBJ2-2, the full variable domain is AAGVIQSPRHLIKEKRETATLKCYPIPRHDTVYWYQQGPGQDPQFLISFYEKMQSDKGSIPDRFSAQQFSDYHSELNMSSLELGDSALYFCASSLSLQGAGELFFGEGSRLTVL.

J is TRBJ1-1 and V is TRBV1. TRBV1 is designated a pseudogene. The CDR3 is 18 amino acids. Written as DNA, the CDR3 is TGCACCAGCAGCTGTGGGAGGGGGGCGACAGAAAAGAACACTGAAGCTTTCTTT. Protein sequence: CTSSCGRGATEKNTEAFF.

The chain employs TRBV6-1 and TRBJ2-5; D is perhaps TRBD1 (5 bases). With the DNA end fitting TRBJ2-7 better, the J assignment may be wrong. CDR3 size: 14 residues. CDR1 and CDR2 (germline): MNHNS, SASEGT. The DNA of the CDR3 is TGTGCCAGCAGTGAAGGGGGTAGGGGCTACGAGCAGTACTTC. This codes for CASSEGGRGYEQYF.

The chain recombines TRBV15 with TRBJ1-2; a possible D gene is TRBD1 (5 bases). Germline CDR1 LNHNV, CDR2 YYDKDF (reference sequence). There are 15 residues in the CDR3. Trimming removed 0 bases at V and 7 bases at J, with 15 bases between. The CDR3 DNA reads TGTGCCACCAGCAGAGATCGACTACCGGGGGGTGGCTACACCTTC. Translation gives CATSRDRLPGGGYTF.

CDR3 loop: CASSLGLANHNEQFF. The CDR3 DNA sequence: TGCGCCAGCAGCTTGGGGCTAGCGAACCACAATGAGCAGTTCTTC. This sequence joins TRBV5-1 and TRBJ2-1, with D tentatively TRBD2 (6 bases). Trimming left V 0 bases short and J 5 bases short, with 12 bases between. The germline V gene has CDR1 SGHRS and CDR2 YFSETQ. The CDR3 runs to 15 residues.

This clone has a handful of counts. The rearrangement links TRBV5-5 to TRBJ2-1, with D unresolved. The CDR3 loop spans 14 amino acids. The V gene lost 10 bases and the J gene lost 3 bases, with 17 bases spanning the gap. The germline V gene encodes CDR1 SGHKS and CDR2 YYEKEE (reference sequence). The CDR3 sequence is CALVRERGYNEQFF. The CDR3 DNA reads TGTGCCCTCGTGCGAGAGAGAGGCTACAATGAGCAGTTCTTC.

This clone was found many times. Other DNA sequences in the sample encode the same CDR3. The gene calls are TRBV4-3 and TRBJ1-6, with D possibly matching TRBD1 (5 bases). V lost 1 base and J 7 bases, leaving 11 bases between the germline ends. Germline V gene data show CDR1 as LGHNA and CDR2 as YSLEER. CDR3 length: 15 amino acids. CDR3 sequence (DNA): TGCGCCAGCAGCCAAGTCAGGGCGGTAAATTCACCCCTCCACTTT. Protein product: CASSQVRAVNSPLHF.

V and J are TRBV18 and TRBJ2-3; D unresolved. The germline V gene has CDR1 KGHSH and CDR2 LQKENI. V gave up 4 bases and J gave up 0 bases, with 8 bases separating them. The CDR3 runs to 14 residues. CDR3 DNA sequence: TGTGCCAGCTCACTTTATACTAGCACAGATACGCAGTATTTT. Translation gives CASSLYTSTDTQYF.